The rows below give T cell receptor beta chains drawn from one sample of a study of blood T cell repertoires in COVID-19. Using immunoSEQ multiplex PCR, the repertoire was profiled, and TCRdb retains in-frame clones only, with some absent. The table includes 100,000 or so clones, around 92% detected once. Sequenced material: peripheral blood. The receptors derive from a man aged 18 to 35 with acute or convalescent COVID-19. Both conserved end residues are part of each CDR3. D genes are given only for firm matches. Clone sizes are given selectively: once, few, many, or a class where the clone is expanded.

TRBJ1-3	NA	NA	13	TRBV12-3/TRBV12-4	CASSGQIGNTIYF	TGTGCCAGCAGTGGACAGATAGGAAACACCATATATTTT
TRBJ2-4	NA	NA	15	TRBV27	CASSSGPGRVNIQYF	TGTGCCAGCAGTTCTGGCCCGGGCAGGGTAAACATTCAGTACTTC
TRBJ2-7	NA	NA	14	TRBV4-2	CASSQERSSYEQYF	TGTGCCAGCAGCCAAGAACGCAGCTCCTACGAGCAGTACTTC
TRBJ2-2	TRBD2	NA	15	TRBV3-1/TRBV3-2	CASSLWTSGTGELFF	TGTGCCAGCTCCCTCTGGACTAGCGGGACCGGGGAGCTGTTTTTT
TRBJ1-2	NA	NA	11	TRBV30	CAWSVPGGYTF	TGTGCCTGGAGTGTGCCAGGTGGCTACACCTTC
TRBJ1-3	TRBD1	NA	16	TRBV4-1	CASSPTGTLSGNTIYF	TGCGCCAGCAGCCCGACAGGGACGCTCTCTGGAAACACCATATATTTT
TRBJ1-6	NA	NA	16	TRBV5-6	CASSLRRQLFNSPLHF	TGTGCCAGCAGCTTGAGACGACAGCTTTTTAATTCACCCCTCCACTTT
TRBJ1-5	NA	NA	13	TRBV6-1	CASSEVLNQPQHF	TGTGCCAGCAGTGAAGTCCTCAATCAGCCCCAGCATTTT
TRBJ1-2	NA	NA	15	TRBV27	CASSSGTVDSYGYTF	TGTGCCAGCAGTTCGGGGACGGTGGACAGCTATGGCTACACCTTC
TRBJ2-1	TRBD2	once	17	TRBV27	CASSPPRGAGVGNEQFF	TGTGCCAGCAGTCCACCCAGAGGAGCGGGAGTAGGCAATGAGCAGTTCTTC
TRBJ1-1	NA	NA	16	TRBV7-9	CASSFTPLTGTPEAFF	TGTGCCAGCAGCTTTACTCCCCTAACAGGAACCCCCGAAGCTTTCTTT
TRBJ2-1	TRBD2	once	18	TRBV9	CASSEGPVGGGTYNEQFF	TGTGCCAGCAGCGAGGGTCCCGTAGGCGGGGGGACTTACAATGAGCAGTTCTTC
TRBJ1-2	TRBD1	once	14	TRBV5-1	CASSYSGTGYGYTF	TGCGCCAGCAGCTATTCCGGGACAGGGTATGGCTACACCTTC